This T cell receptor beta chain was recorded in a study of Ad26.COV2.S vaccination and SARS-CoV-2 variants. For the study at large: Doses of Ad26.COV2.S were injected into muscle once or twice, 56 days apart.

Treatment meaning: roughly 19 received Ad26.COV2.S at low or high dose, single or two shots; five or six received placebo; per-sample allocation not given. Material that was analyzed had been drawn on day 63 after the first vaccine or placebo injection. The CDR3 runs to 18 residues. V dropped 2 bases and J dropped 1; count of bases not matched to a gene: 9. Germline lookup yields CDR1 SGHAT and CDR2 FQNNGV. Only in-frame clones appear in the TCRdb table, and some are missing; sequencing was by immunoSEQ multiplex PCR. The data show about 350,000 clones, with 88% seen just once and around 5.8% held by the top ten.

This receptor was identified in a person between 18 and 65 years old who received the Ad26.COV2.S COVID-19 vaccine or a placebo. This rearrangement joins TRBV11-2 to TRBJ1-2, with TRBD1 matching 11 bases. The sample in question was peripheral blood, obtained in a trial of Ad26.COV2.S vaccine versus placebo. CDR3 in amino acids: CASSLLRTGGNRNYGYTF. As DNA, the CDR3 is TGTGCCAGCAGCTTACTACGGACAGGGGGCAACCGTAACTATGGCTACACCTTC. Using reference TRBV11-2 and TRBJ1-2 for the parts outside the CDR3, the full variable domain is EAGVAQSPRYKIIEKRQSVAFWCNPISGHATLYWYQQILGQGPKLLIQFQNNGVVDDSQLPKDRFSAERLKGVDSTLKIQPAKLEDSAVYLCASSLLRTGGNRNYGYTFGSGTRLTVV.